The sequence of this T cell receptor beta chain was determined in a study of T cells in Graves' hyperthyroidism and ophthalmopathy. The overall study: Blood from the periphery was taken at initial diagnosis, before any treatment.

In making diagnoses, clinical symptoms, serum thyroxine and TRAb, thyroid ultrasound and orbital computed tomography were all used. The CDR3 covers 15 residues. Germline values: CDR1 MDHEN, CDR2 SYDVKM. Trimming left V 3 bases short and J 2 bases short, with 14 bases between. The study's findings and limits: Clonotypes that were expanded in thyroid above 0.001 mostly appeared in blood too.

This clonotype was counted at least ten times. Its antigen remains unidentified. What was amplified from RNA transcripts were TCR beta CDR3 regions. With the HTBI primer set, the TCR CDR3 went through a first round of RT-PCR. MiXCR, run by TCRdb on the multiplex PCR reads, gives a single entry per CDR3 protein. The table records about 360,000 distinct CDR3 sequences, under 20% of them present only once. Sequenced: blood. The receptor was isolated from a woman between 18 and 30 years old with Graves' hyperthyroidism. This chain connects TRBV28 to TRBJ2-7; a weak D match, TRBD2 (6 bases). The CDR3 nucleotides are TGTGCCAGCAGTTTGGGGCTAGGGAGGACCTACGAGCAGTACTTC. This sequence encodes CASSLGLGRTYEQYF.